This entry concerns a single T cell receptor beta chain. With only one base between it and a far larger clone, this is likely a read error. Genomic DNA was subjected to two-round multiplex PCR for amplification of TCR beta CDR3. Primers targeting each individual TRBV and TRBJ gene were applied in first-round PCR. TCRdb fed the multiplex PCR reads into MiXCR, producing one record per CDR3 protein. Of about 47,000 distinct CDR3 sequences listed, 30% to 35% are singletons. These data are taken from a study of prognosis after radiotherapy for stage I lung cancer. Across the whole study: Participants consisted of stage I non-small cell lung cancer patients, who were enrolled between April 2018 and January 2019.

The CDR3 is 17 residues long. Germline-derived CDR1 and CDR2 are DFQATT and SNEGSKA (reference sequence). Each of two time points yielded roughly 6 milliliters of peripheral venous blood. Sequencing was performed on PBMCs, taken before or after stereotactic body radiation therapy (not recorded which). This clonotype was obtained from a donor over 45 with non-small cell lung cancer. The chain recombines TRBV20-1 with TRBJ2-5; no definite D call. The DNA end is more similar to TRBJ2-1, so the J call may be wrong. The CDR3 here is CSSLSSRLERETNEQFF. DNA of the CDR3: TGCAGTTCTCTCTCCTCCCGTTTGGAGCGAGAGACGAATGAGCAGTTCTTC.